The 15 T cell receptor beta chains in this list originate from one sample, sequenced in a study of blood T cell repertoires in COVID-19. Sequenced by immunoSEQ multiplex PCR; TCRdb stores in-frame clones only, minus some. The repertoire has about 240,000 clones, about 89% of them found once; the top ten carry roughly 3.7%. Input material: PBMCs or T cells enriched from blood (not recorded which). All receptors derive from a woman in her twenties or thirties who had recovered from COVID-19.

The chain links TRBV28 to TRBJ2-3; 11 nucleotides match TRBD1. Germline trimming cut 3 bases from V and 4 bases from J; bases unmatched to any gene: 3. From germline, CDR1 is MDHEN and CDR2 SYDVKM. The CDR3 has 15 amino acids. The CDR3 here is CASSFGGQGADTQYF. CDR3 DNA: TGTGCCAGCAGTTTTGGGGGACAGGGGGCAGATACGCAGTATTTT.

CDR3 in DNA: TGCGCCAGCAGCCAACAACTAGCGGGGACAGATACGCAGTATTTT. Encoded protein: CASSQQLAGTDTQYF. The gene calls are TRBV4-1 and TRBJ2-3; 10 bases are a match to TRBD2. CDR3 length equals 15 residues. The V gene end was trimmed by 2 bases and the J gene end by 3 bases; junction bases not matched to a gene: 2. Germline values: CDR1 MGHRA, CDR2 YSYEKL.

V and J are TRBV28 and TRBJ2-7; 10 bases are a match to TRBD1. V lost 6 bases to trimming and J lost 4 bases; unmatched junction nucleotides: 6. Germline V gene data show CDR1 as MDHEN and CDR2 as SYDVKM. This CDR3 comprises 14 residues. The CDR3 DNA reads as TGTGCCAGCAGGTCGGACAGGGGGTATTACGAGCAGTACTTC. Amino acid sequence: CASRSDRGYYEQYF.

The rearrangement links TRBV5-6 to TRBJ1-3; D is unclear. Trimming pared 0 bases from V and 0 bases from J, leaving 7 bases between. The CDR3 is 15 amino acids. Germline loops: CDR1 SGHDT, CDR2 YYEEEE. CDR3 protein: CASSLDPGSGNTIYF. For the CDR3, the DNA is TGTGCCAGCAGCTTGGATCCGGGCTCTGGAAACACCATATATTTT.

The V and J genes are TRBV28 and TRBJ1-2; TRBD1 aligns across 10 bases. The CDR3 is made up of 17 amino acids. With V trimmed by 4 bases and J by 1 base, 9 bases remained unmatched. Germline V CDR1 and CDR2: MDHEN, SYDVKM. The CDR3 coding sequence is TGTGCCAGCAGTTATTTGGGACAGGGGCTGGGTAACTATGGCTACACCTTC. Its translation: CASSYLGQGLGNYGYTF.

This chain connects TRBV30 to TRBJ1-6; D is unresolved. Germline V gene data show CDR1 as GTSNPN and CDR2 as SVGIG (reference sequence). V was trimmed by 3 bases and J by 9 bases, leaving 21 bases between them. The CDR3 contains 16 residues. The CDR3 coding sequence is TGTGCCTGGAGGAAAAACCTTAGGAGCATGGTTTCACCCCTCCACTTT. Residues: CAWRKNLRSMVSPLHF.

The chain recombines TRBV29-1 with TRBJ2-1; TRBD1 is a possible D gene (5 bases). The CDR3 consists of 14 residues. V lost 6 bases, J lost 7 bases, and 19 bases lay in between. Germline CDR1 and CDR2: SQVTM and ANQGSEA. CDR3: CSVGEVAGKNEQFF. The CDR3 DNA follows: TGCAGCGTCGGTGAAGTGGCAGGGAAAAATGAGCAGTTCTTC.

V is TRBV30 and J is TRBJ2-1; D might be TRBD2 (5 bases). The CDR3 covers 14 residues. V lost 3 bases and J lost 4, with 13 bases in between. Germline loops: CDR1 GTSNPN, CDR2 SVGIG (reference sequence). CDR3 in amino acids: CAWRGGLSYNEQFF. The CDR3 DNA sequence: TGTGCCTGGAGGGGTGGACTTTCATACAATGAGCAGTTCTTC.

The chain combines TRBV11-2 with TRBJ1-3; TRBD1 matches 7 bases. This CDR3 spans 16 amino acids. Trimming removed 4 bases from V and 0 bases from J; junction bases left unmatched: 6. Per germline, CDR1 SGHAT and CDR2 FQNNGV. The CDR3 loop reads CASSSHTGVSGNTIYF. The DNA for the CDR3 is TGTGCCAGCAGCTCCCATACAGGGGTCTCTGGAAACACCATATATTTT.

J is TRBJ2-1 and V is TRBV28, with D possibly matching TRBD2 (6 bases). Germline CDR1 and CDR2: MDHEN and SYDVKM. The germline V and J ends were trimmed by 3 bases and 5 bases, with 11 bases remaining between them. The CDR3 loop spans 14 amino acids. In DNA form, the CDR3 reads TGTGCCAGCAGTTTGTTTTGGGGGGACAATGAGCAGTTCTTC. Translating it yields CASSLFWGDNEQFF.

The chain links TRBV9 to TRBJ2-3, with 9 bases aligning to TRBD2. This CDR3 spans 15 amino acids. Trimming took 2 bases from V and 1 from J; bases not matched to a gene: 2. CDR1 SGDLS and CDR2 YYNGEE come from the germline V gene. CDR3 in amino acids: CASSVEREGTDTQYF. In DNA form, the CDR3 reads TGTGCCAGCAGCGTGGAGCGGGAGGGCACAGATACGCAGTATTTT.

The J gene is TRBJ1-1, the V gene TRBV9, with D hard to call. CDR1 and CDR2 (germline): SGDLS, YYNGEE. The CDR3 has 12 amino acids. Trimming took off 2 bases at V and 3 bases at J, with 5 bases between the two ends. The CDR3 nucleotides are TGTGCCAGCAGCGTCCGAGACACTGAAGCTTTCTTT. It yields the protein CASSVRDTEAFF.

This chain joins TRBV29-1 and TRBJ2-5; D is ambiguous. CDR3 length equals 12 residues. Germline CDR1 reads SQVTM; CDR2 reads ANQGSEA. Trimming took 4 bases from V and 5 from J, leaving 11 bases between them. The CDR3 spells CSVGSARETQYF. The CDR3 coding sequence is TGCAGCGTTGGGTCAGCGAGGGAGACCCAGTACTTC.

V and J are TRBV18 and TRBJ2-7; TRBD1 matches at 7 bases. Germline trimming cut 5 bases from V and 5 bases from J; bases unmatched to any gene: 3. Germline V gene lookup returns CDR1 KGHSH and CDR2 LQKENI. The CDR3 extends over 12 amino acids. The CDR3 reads CASSRQGHEQYF. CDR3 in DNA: TGTGCCAGCTCAAGACAGGGCCACGAGCAGTACTTC.

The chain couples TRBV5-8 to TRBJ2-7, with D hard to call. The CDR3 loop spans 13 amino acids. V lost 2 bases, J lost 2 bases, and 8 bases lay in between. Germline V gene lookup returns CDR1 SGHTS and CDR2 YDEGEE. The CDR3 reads CASSFNIAYEQYF. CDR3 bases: TGTGCCAGCAGCTTTAACATCGCCTACGAGCAGTACTTC.